This TCR beta chain was documented in a study of shared clonotypes between healthy human individuals. The CDR3 totals 15 residues. CDR1 and CDR2 from the germline V gene are SNHLY and FYNNEI. V was pared by 1 base and J by 5 bases, with 12 bases between. The table came from immunoSEQ multiplex PCR; TCRdb's copy has only in-frame clones and leaves some out. The profile covers approximately 2,300,000 clones, with under 95% appearing a single time and more than 0.35% taken by the ten largest. V usage is TRBV2 and J usage is TRBJ2-1, with D possibly being TRBD2 (6 bases). The origin of this receptor is a man aged 18 to 30 in good health. Some clones in this sample may be carry-over from other donors' samples. Sequencing was carried out using naive CD4+ T cells from PBMCs. Subset specified: CD45RA+ positively selected. The CDR3 sequence: CASSEELEGNNEQFF. CDR3 sequence (DNA): TGTGCCAGCAGTGAAGAGTTGGAGGGCAACAATGAGCAGTTCTTC.